This paragraph reports one T cell receptor (beta chain). Antigen: not known. These data are taken from a study of beta chain features in type 1 diabetes. Expressed TCRB transcripts were sequenced because the entire RNA isolate underwent reverse transcription. Only in-frame clones appear in the TCRdb table, and some are missing; sequencing was by immunoSEQ multiplex PCR. Among roughly 730,000 clones listed, under 15% were seen once. Unmatched junction bases numbered 6, after V lost 0 bases and J lost 3 bases. Germline V gene sequence: CDR1 SGHDT, CDR2 YYEEEE. This CDR3 is built from 16 residues. Findings and caveats of the study: VDJ junctions from type 1 diabetes patients carried fewer insertions and larger deletions. Cells carrying high TCR expression could end up over-represented when cDNA is sequenced. Within each of all four CD4+ subsets, Type 1 diabetes patients had TCRB CDR3s that were moderately but significantly shorter.

CD45RO/CCR7/CD25/CD127/CD95/CD27 separated CD4+ naive, central memory, regulatory and stem cell-like memory cells by sorting. J is TRBJ1-5 and V is TRBV5-6; TRBD1 agrees at 7 bases. This receptor was identified in a man aged 18 to 35 with type 1 diabetes. Sequenced material: naive CD4+ T cells from blood. The CDR3 sequence: CASSLARQGYNQPQHF. The CDR3 bases are TGTGCCAGCAGCTTGGCGAGACAGGGATACAATCAGCCCCAGCATTTT.